The next 27 T cell receptor beta chains were all read from a single sample in a study of identical twins. TCRdb reprocessed the 5' RACE reads via MiXCR and lists one record per CDR3 protein. Here the sample spans 540,000 or so distinct CDR3 sequences, approximately 20% being singletons. The same specimen was also included in a second study, on yellow fever vaccine responses in identical twins.

The specimen was CD4+ T cells sorted from blood. These receptor sequences come from a woman aged 18-35 years in good health.

In this sample, this clonotype turned up many times. This chain links TRBV7-2 with TRBJ2-3, with D perhaps TRBD1 (5 bases). The V and J ends lost 1 base and 4 bases respectively, with 15 bases between them. In germline, CDR1 is SGHTA, CDR2 FQGNSA. This CDR3 has 16 residues. The CDR3 protein is CASSLGSGLGADTQYF. CDR3 in DNA: TGTGCCAGCAGCTTAGGTTCAGGGTTGGGTGCAGATACGCAGTATTTT.

The gene calls are TRBV27 and TRBJ2-5; D possibly corresponds to TRBD1 (6 bases). Germline V gives CDR1 MNHEY, CDR2 SMNVEV (reference sequence). Between the trimmed V and J ends, which lost 3 bases and 1 base, there was a span of 15 bases. The CDR3 loop spans 16 amino acids. CDR3 DNA sequence: TGTGCCAGCAGTTTCCACAGGGTTAGGTTCCAAGAGACCCAGTACTTC. It yields the protein CASSFHRVRFQETQYF.

This clonotype showed up just a few times. V gene TRBV20-1 combines with J gene TRBJ2-3; D is unresolved. The V end lost 2 bases, the J end lost 4 bases, and 16 bases lay between the germline ends. Germline values: CDR1 DFQATT, CDR2 SNEGSKA (reference sequence). CDR3 size: 15 residues. The DNA for the CDR3 is TGCAGTGCTAGACGACGTAACCCCCGGGCAGATACGCAGTATTTT. It codes for CSARRRNPRADTQYF.

This clonotype was counted a few times. This sequence joins TRBV4-2 and TRBJ1-2; D not certain. Germline CDR1 and CDR2: LGHNA and YNFKEQ. This CDR3 is built from 12 residues. V lost 7 bases and J lost 3, with 9 bases in between. The CDR3 here is CASMAEDYGYTF. The CDR3 nucleotides are TGTGCCAGCATGGCAGAAGACTATGGCTACACCTTC.

This chain joins TRBV5-1 and TRBJ2-2; TRBD1 matches 8 bases. Per germline, CDR1 SGHRS and CDR2 YFSETQ. This CDR3 is built from 16 residues. V lost 7 bases to trimming and J lost 1 base; unmatched junction nucleotides: 9. CDR3 loop: CASQRTGFENTGELFF. CDR3 nucleotides: TGCGCCAGCCAAAGGACAGGGTTTGAGAACACCGGGGAGCTGTTTTTT.

V gene TRBV6-6 combines with J gene TRBJ2-3; the D is unclear. V lost 7 bases and J lost 0, with 8 bases in between. CDR1 and CDR2 (germline): MNHNY, SVGAGI (reference sequence). The CDR3 length is 13 residues. CDR3 nucleotide sequence: TGTGCCAGCACGGGCGTGAGCACAGATACGCAGTATTTT. It encodes CASTGVSTDTQYF.

This clonotype was found a few times. The CDR3 DNA is TGTGCCAGCAGCTTAGGAGCGGGTAGGGGTGAGCAGTTCTTC. Amino acid sequence: CASSLGAGRGEQFF. The V and J genes are TRBV7-2 and TRBJ2-1; D is perhaps TRBD2 (6 bases). The V and J ends lost 1 base and 9 bases respectively, with 13 bases between them. There are 14 residues in the CDR3. Germline V lookup: CDR1 SGHTA, CDR2 FQGNSA. Filled out from reference TRBV7-2 and TRBJ2-1, the complete variable domain reads GAGVSQSPSNKVTEKGKDVELRCDPISGHTALYWYRQSLGQGLEFLIYFQGNSAPDKSGLPSDRFSAERTGGSVSTLTIQRTQQEDSAVYLCASSLGAGRGEQFFGPGTRLTVL.

This clonotype turned up a few times. The V gene is TRBV12-3 or TRBV12-4, the J gene TRBJ2-2; the D is unclear. This CDR3 has 15 residues. Trimming left V 2 bases short and J 1 base short, with 8 bases between. Written as DNA, the CDR3 is TGTGCCAGCAGTTTACGACAAAAGAACACCGGGGAGCTGTTTTTT. It specifies CASSLRQKNTGELFF.

This clonotype was seen more than once but under ten times. The chain has TRBV12-3 or TRBV12-4 and TRBJ1-1; D not resolved. CDR3 length equals 13 residues. The germline V and J ends were trimmed by 7 bases and 5 bases, with 14 bases remaining between them. CDR3 DNA: TGTGCCAGCATAATAGGAGGTTTGACTGAAGCTTTCTTT. It encodes CASIIGGLTEAFF.

The V call is TRBV12-3 or TRBV12-4, the J call TRBJ2-3; TRBD1 aligns across 8 bases. The V gene end was trimmed by 7 bases and the J gene end by 1 base; junction bases not matched to a gene: 7. CDR3 size: 15 residues. CDR3 sequence (DNA): TGTGCCAGCACTAAGGACAGGGTTGGCACAGATACGCAGTATTTT. Translating it yields CASTKDRVGTDTQYF.

The chain has TRBV28 and TRBJ2-7; 11 bases line up with TRBD2. Germline values: CDR1 MDHEN, CDR2 SYDVKM. The ends lost 5 bases at V and 0 bases at J; junction bases unmatched: 3. The CDR3 covers 15 residues. In DNA, the CDR3 is TGTGCCAGCAGTAAAACTAGCGGGAGCTCCTACGAGCAGTACTTC. Translating gives CASSKTSGSSYEQYF.

The chain joins TRBV7-9 to TRBJ2-3; 14 bases align to TRBD2. CDR1 SEHNR and CDR2 FQNEAQ come from the germline V gene (reference sequence). This CDR3 contains 13 residues. With 10 bases clipped from V and 7 bases from J, the junction kept 4 bases outside the gene matches. The CDR3 DNA follows: TGTGCCACCCGGACTAGCGGGGGGAATACGCAGTATTTT. Translated: CATRTSGGNTQYF. The complete variable domain, with remaining parts taken from reference TRBV7-9 and TRBJ2-3, reads DTGVSQNPRHKITKRGQNVTFRCDPISEHNRLYWYRQTLGQGPEFLTYFQNEAQLEKSRLLSDRFSAERPKGSFSTLEIQRTEQGDSAMYLCATRTSGGNTQYFGPGTRLTVL.

The chain uses TRBV24-1 and TRBJ2-1; no reliable D call. Looked up from germline, CDR1 is KGHDR and CDR2 is SFDVKD. The ends were cut back, 8 bases at V and 4 bases at J, with 11 bases in the middle. The CDR3 is made up of 13 amino acids. For the CDR3, the DNA is TGTGCCACCACAGGCCAAACGTACAATGAGCAGTTCTTC. Translation gives CATTGQTYNEQFF.

This clonotype was observed at least ten times. The rearrangement joins TRBV18 to TRBJ2-1; tentative D call: TRBD2 (6 bases). V lost 2 bases and J lost 8, with 7 bases in between. Germline V lookup: CDR1 KGHSH, CDR2 LQKENI. The CDR3 is 12 residues long. CDR3 bases: TGTGCCAGCTCACCATCGGGGGATGAGCAGTTCTTC. It yields the protein CASSPSGDEQFF.

J is TRBJ2-7 and V is TRBV20-1; 11 bases fit TRBD2. The CDR3 has 13 amino acids. Germline V gene sequence: CDR1 DFQATT, CDR2 SNEGSKA (reference sequence). The V gene end was trimmed by 3 bases and the J gene end by 6 bases; junction bases not matched to a gene: 4. CDR3 nucleotide sequence: TGCAGTGCTAGGACTAGCGGGGTTGGCGAGCAGTACTTC. Its translation: CSARTSGVGEQYF.

This clonotype was detected ten times or more. The chain has TRBV12-3 or TRBV12-4 and TRBJ2-1; the match to TRBD2 covers 12 bases. The CDR3 length is 13 residues. V trimming: 9 bases; J trimming: 9 bases; junction bases outside the gene matches: 6. CDR3 sequence: CASRLAGEGEQFF. As DNA, the CDR3 is TGTGCCAGTCGACTAGCGGGAGAAGGTGAGCAGTTCTTC.

The chain is built from TRBV5-1 and TRBJ1-1, with D unresolved. The CDR3 loop spans 14 amino acids. The V and J ends lost 1 base and 0 bases respectively, with 7 bases between them. Germline V CDR1 and CDR2: SGHRS, YFSETQ. The CDR3 region has the DNA TGCGCCAGCAGCTTGAGACGCATGAACACTGAAGCTTTCTTT. It specifies CASSLRRMNTEAFF.

The chain has TRBV24-1 and TRBJ2-4, with 9 bases lining up with TRBD1. Germline V gene data show CDR1 as KGHDR and CDR2 as SFDVKD. V lost 4 bases, J lost 3 bases, and 3 bases stayed unmatched. This CDR3 spans 15 amino acids. As DNA, the CDR3 is TGTGCCACCAGTGACGGACAGGGGAACAAAAACATTCAGTACTTC. Its protein is CATSDGQGNKNIQYF.

This clonotype was seen only a few times. The genes are TRBV12-3 or TRBV12-4 and TRBJ1-3, with D possibly being TRBD1 (5 bases). This CDR3 has 15 residues. Trimming took 9 bases from V and 4 from J, leaving 19 bases between them. DNA of the CDR3: TGTGCCAGTCGACTTAGGGGTGCGGGAGGAAACACCATATATTTT. This translates into CASRLRGAGGNTIYF.

The J gene is TRBJ1-1, the V gene TRBV20-1, with TRBD1 as a possible D gene (5 bases). This CDR3 is built from 13 residues. In germline, CDR1 is DFQATT, CDR2 SNEGSKA (reference sequence). Trimming removed 8 bases from V and 1 base from J, with 14 bases in between. The CDR3 DNA reads as TGCAGTTGCCCAGGGAAGGCGAACACTGAAGCTTTCTTT. Amino acid sequence: CSCPGKANTEAFF.

There are a few counts of this clonotype. The chain recombines TRBV6-2 or TRBV6-3 with TRBJ2-2; unclear D gene. From germline, CDR1 is MNHEY and CDR2 SVGEGT. Trimming took 1 base from V and 0 from J, leaving 3 bases between them. CDR3 size: 14 residues. CDR3: CASSYFTNTGELFF. CDR3 bases: TGTGCCAGCAGTTACTTCACGAACACCGGGGAGCTGTTTTTT.

This chain joins TRBV5-5 and TRBJ2-7; D is perhaps TRBD2 (5 bases). This CDR3 comprises 16 residues. The germline V gene encodes CDR1 SGHKS and CDR2 YYEKEE (reference sequence). Trimming took off 4 bases at V and 0 bases at J, with 17 bases between the two ends. CDR3 in DNA: TGTGCCAGCAGCGAACGGACTGCCTTGAGCTCCTACGAGCAGTACGTC. Translated, it gives CASSERTALSSYEQYV.

This clonotype was recorded a few times. This sequence joins TRBV5-1 and TRBJ2-5, with no clear D. Germline CDR1 and CDR2: SGHRS and YFSETQ. V lost 1 base and J 1 base, leaving 8 bases between the germline ends. CDR3 length equals 14 residues. CDR3 residues: CASSLSSFQETQYF. For the CDR3, the DNA is TGCGCCAGCAGCTTGTCCTCTTTCCAAGAGACCCAGTACTTC.

In regard to this clonotype: A much larger clonotype is one base distant, so this may be a read error. The chain employs TRBV10-3 and TRBJ2-1; no reliable D call. The length of the CDR3 is 11 residues. Germline values: CDR1 ENHRY, CDR2 SYGVKD. The V end was cut by 6 bases, the J end by 4 bases, with 4 bases between. CDR3 loop: CAIREYNEQFF. The CDR3 nucleotides read TGTGCCATCAGGGAATACAATGAGCAGTTCTTC.

J is TRBJ1-2 and V is TRBV19, with D perhaps TRBD1 (6 bases). Trimming took off 1 base at V and 5 bases at J, with 11 bases between the two ends. The CDR3 is 14 amino acids. Germline V gene sequence: CDR1 LNHDA, CDR2 SQIVND (reference sequence). The CDR3 loop reads CASSIADREYGYTF. As DNA, the CDR3 is TGTGCCAGTAGTATAGCGGACAGAGAGTATGGCTACACCTTC.

The J gene is TRBJ2-6, the V gene TRBV6-1; tentatively, D is TRBD1 or TRBD2 (6 bases each). Germline V CDR1 and CDR2: MNHNS, SASEGT. Trimming removed 7 bases at V and 0 bases at J, with 16 bases between. This CDR3 contains 17 residues. Written as DNA, the CDR3 is TGTGCCAGCATCGGGGGACAATCAGTCTCTGGGGCCAACGTCCTGACTTTC. Translating gives CASIGGQSVSGANVLTF.

The V and J genes are TRBV12-3 or TRBV12-4 and TRBJ2-1, with a possible D match to TRBD2 (6 bases). Trimming left V 6 bases short and J 12 bases short, with 12 bases between. CDR3 length equals 11 residues. The CDR3 coding sequence is TGTGCCAGCAGCTCGGGACTCGGGCAGTTCTTC. Translated, it gives CASSSGLGQFF.